This TCR beta chain was identified in a study of blood T cell repertoires in COVID-19. Study information: Whether acute or convalescent, the COVID-19 samples came from the United States, Italy and Spain.

The participants were between about 18 and 89 years old and came from under 25 US areas. Clinical history reported by participants formed the basis on which cohorts were assigned. Per the germline V gene, CDR1 is SNHLY and CDR2 is FYNNEI. This CDR3 contains 15 residues. Trimming removed 5 bases at V and 3 bases at J, with 14 bases between. Assay used: immunoSEQ multiplex PCR; TCRdb lists only in-frame clones, some missing. The repertoire holds over 250,000 clones, with just under 90% as singletons. Sequencing was performed on PBMCs or T cells enriched from blood (not recorded which). The receptor was isolated from an older woman who had recovered from COVID-19. This chain uses TRBV2 with TRBJ2-1; D perhaps matches TRBD2 (6 bases). Here the CDR3 DNA reads TGTGCCAGCAGTCCCCGGGACTCGAGCTACAATGAGCAGTTCTTC. Translating gives CASSPRDSSYNEQFF.